Following are 27 T cell receptor beta chains from one sample sequenced in a study of T-cell memory formation after mild COVID-19. TCRdb reanalysed the 5' RACE reads using MiXCR and keeps one entry per CDR3 protein. The profile covers roughly 99,000 distinct CDR3 sequences, with approximately 14% appearing a single time and around 40% taken by the ten largest. Sequenced: PBMCs or a T cell subset sorted from them (not recorded which). Source of these receptors: a man younger than 35 who had mild COVID-19 (a few samples of this study predate the infection). Cell type and time point are not known.

This clonotype was counted a few times. The chain has TRBV7-9 and TRBJ1-2; D remains ambiguous. CDR3 length: 15 residues. V was shortened by 6 bases and J by 6 bases, with 20 bases between the two germline ends. Germline values: CDR1 SEHNR, CDR2 FQNEAQ (reference sequence). The CDR3 loop reads CASSLSGGARNGYTF. The CDR3 coding sequence is TGTGCCAGCAGTCTTAGTGGCGGTGCGCGAAATGGCTACACCTTC.

The V call is TRBV7-2, the J call TRBJ1-1; D is possibly TRBD1 (5 bases). V lost 0 bases and J lost 4, with 9 bases in between. Germline V CDR1 and CDR2: SGHTA, FQGNSA. This CDR3 has 14 amino acids. Here the CDR3 DNA reads TGTGCCAGCAGCTTAGCCAGGGTTAGCACTGAAGCTTTCTTT. As protein: CASSLARVSTEAFF.

This clonotype was counted a few times. The J gene is TRBJ1-1, the V gene TRBV25-1, with D perhaps TRBD1 (5 bases). V lost 8 bases and J 6 bases, leaving 13 bases between the germline ends. Germline loops: CDR1 MGHDK, CDR2 SYGVNS. The CDR3 loop spans 12 amino acids. The CDR3 protein is CASAGGGAEAFF. As DNA, the CDR3 is TGTGCCAGCGCTGGGGGGGGGGCTGAAGCTTTCTTT.

The V and J genes are TRBV11-2 and TRBJ1-1, with TRBD1 matching over 9 bases. This CDR3 is built from 19 residues. V lost 5 bases, J lost 11 bases, and 27 bases stayed unmatched. CDR1 is SGHAT and CDR2 is FQNNGV in the germline V gene. The CDR3 spells CASSPGAMGQGSIRDVAFF. In DNA, the CDR3 is TGTGCCAGCAGCCCAGGGGCTATGGGACAGGGAAGTATAAGGGATGTGGCTTTCTTT.

This clonotype has only a few counts. V gene TRBV6-4 combines with J gene TRBJ2-7; D possibly corresponds to TRBD2 (6 bases). Germline CDR1 and CDR2: MRHNA and SNTAGT. V was cut by 0 bases and J by 1 base, with 13 bases left in between. This CDR3 is 16 amino acids long. Here the CDR3 reads CASSDSSRDSSYEQYF. DNA of the CDR3: TGTGCCAGCAGTGACTCCAGCCGGGACTCTTCCTACGAGCAGTACTTC.

The chain recombines TRBV6-5 with TRBJ2-7; 8 nucleotides match TRBD2. The CDR3 sequence is 16 residues long. Trimming cost V 8 bases and J 1 base; bases outside gene matches: 13. CDR1 is MNHEY, CDR2 SVGAGI, per germline. CDR3 loop: CASQPPGGNSSYEQYV. The CDR3 DNA reads as TGTGCCAGCCAACCCCCGGGAGGGAATTCGTCCTACGAGCAGTACGTC.

This clonotype occurred a few times. V and J are TRBV19 and TRBJ2-5; D remains ambiguous. Germline CDR1 is LNHDA and CDR2 is SQIVND (reference sequence). V was clipped by 7 bases and J by 3 bases, with 12 bases between them. CDR3 length equals 13 residues. Here the CDR3 DNA reads TGTGCCAGTACGGACCTCAACGAAGAGACCCAGTACTTC. Amino acids: CASTDLNEETQYF.

This clonotype came up a few times. The J gene is TRBJ2-5, the V gene TRBV4-3; 7 bases fit TRBD1. The junction had 10 bases not matched to a gene; V was cut back by 0 bases and J by 0 bases. The CDR3 is 18 residues long. The germline V gene encodes CDR1 LGHNA and CDR2 YSLEER. In DNA, the CDR3 is TGCGCCAGCAGCCAAGATATAACGGGCAGGGGGTACCAAGAGACCCAGTACTTC. This sequence encodes CASSQDITGRGYQETQYF.

The chain carries TRBV6-2 or TRBV6-3 and TRBJ1-6; possibly TRBD1 for D (6 bases). Looked up from germline, CDR1 is MNHEY and CDR2 is SVGEGT. V gave up 4 bases and J gave up 0 bases, with 10 bases separating them. There are 16 residues in the CDR3. For the CDR3, the DNA is TGTGCCAGCAGTTCGGGACACCTCTCCTATAATTCACCCCTCCACTTT. The encoded protein is CASSSGHLSYNSPLHF.

Only a few counts were recorded for this clonotype. The chain recombines TRBV9 with TRBJ2-1, with D maybe TRBD1 (6 bases). Germline lookup yields CDR1 SGDLS and CDR2 YYNGEE. V was trimmed by 4 bases and J by 2 bases, leaving 10 bases between them. The CDR3 runs to 14 residues. The CDR3 DNA reads TGTGCCAGCAGCCAGAGGACAGCCTACAATGAGCAGTTCTTC. As protein: CASSQRTAYNEQFF.

The rearrangement uses TRBV5-1 and TRBJ2-1; D gene ambiguous. The CDR3 length is 13 residues. V was pared by 0 bases and J by 10 bases, with 11 bases between. The germline V gene encodes CDR1 SGHRS and CDR2 YFSETQ. CDR3 amino acids: CASSLALAIEQFF. The DNA for the CDR3 is TGCGCCAGCAGCTTGGCCCTGGCTATCGAGCAGTTCTTC. Variable domain in full (rest from reference TRBV5-1 and TRBJ2-1): KAGVTQTPRYLIKTRGQQVTLSCSPISGHRSVSWYQQTPGQGLQFLFEYFSETQRNKGNFPGRFSGRQFSNSRSEMNVSTLELGDSALYLCASSLALAIEQFFGPGTRLTVL.

This chain joins TRBV7-8 and TRBJ2-3; 7 nucleotides align to TRBD2. There are 16 residues in the CDR3. Looked up from germline, CDR1 is SGHVS and CDR2 is FQNEAQ. The junction had 11 bases not matched to a gene; V was cut back by 7 bases and J by 1 base. The CDR3 DNA is TGTGCCAGCACCTCAATGGGGGGGGAGGGCACAGATACGCAGTATTTT. Amino acids: CASTSMGGEGTDTQYF.

This clonotype was counted a few times. The J gene is TRBJ1-1, the V gene TRBV6-5; D is ambiguous. V was cut by 1 base and J by 4 bases, with 16 bases left in between. Germline-derived CDR1 and CDR2 are MNHEY and SVGAGI. CDR3 length: 16 residues. The DNA of the CDR3 is TGTGCCAGCAGTTACTGGTCCCGGTTCTCGGGCACTGAAGCTTTCTTT. Translating gives CASSYWSRFSGTEAFF.

V and J are TRBV11-2 and TRBJ2-1, with 9 bases that match TRBD1. The CDR3 length is 18 residues. CDR1 is SGHAT and CDR2 is FQNNGV in the germline V gene. V lost 0 bases to trimming and J lost 8 bases; unmatched junction nucleotides: 14. The CDR3 loop reads CASSLEGLTRDRDYEQFF. The CDR3 DNA reads TGTGCCAGCAGCTTAGAGGGTCTGACCCGGGACAGGGATTATGAGCAGTTCTTC. The whole variable domain, filled in from reference TRBV11-2 and TRBJ2-1, reads EAGVAQSPRYKIIEKRQSVAFWCNPISGHATLYWYQQILGQGPKLLIQFQNNGVVDDSQLPKDRFSAERLKGVDSTLKIQPAKLEDSAVYLCASSLEGLTRDRDYEQFFGPGTRLTVL.

The chain joins TRBV3-1 to TRBJ2-5, with 10 bases aligning to TRBD2. J gave up 4 bases and V 4 bases, and 6 bases lay outside the gene matches. Germline-derived CDR1 and CDR2 are LGHDT and YNNKEL (reference sequence). This CDR3 has 15 residues. Here the CDR3 reads CASSPLTSGLETQYF. The CDR3 region has the DNA TGTGCCAGCAGCCCGCTGACTAGCGGGTTAGAGACCCAGTACTTC.

In nucleotides, the CDR3 is TGCGCCAGCAGCCAAGAACACCGAGGGACGACTGAAGCTTTCTTT. It is translated as CASSQEHRGTTEAFF. This chain joins TRBV4-1 and TRBJ1-1; a possible D gene is TRBD1 (5 bases). With 0 bases removed from V and 5 bases from J, the gap between germline ends came to 13 bases. Germline V gives CDR1 MGHRA, CDR2 YSYEKL. The CDR3 has 15 amino acids.

This clonotype showed up just a few times. V usage is TRBV19 and J usage is TRBJ2-6, with D tentatively TRBD1 (5 bases). This CDR3 is built from 17 residues. V lost 0 bases, J lost 4 bases, and 13 bases lay in between. Germline V gives CDR1 LNHDA, CDR2 SQIVND (reference sequence). The CDR3 DNA sequence: TGTGCCAGTAGTATAGAGGCCCCAGGGTTCGGGGCCAACGTCCTGACTTTC. It is translated as CASSIEAPGFGANVLTF.

The CDR3 DNA reads TGTGCTAGTGGTTTCCAGGGAAATAGCAATCAGCCCCAGCATTTT. Protein: CASGFQGNSNQPQHF. The V and J genes are TRBV12-5 and TRBJ1-5; a possible D gene is TRBD1 (5 bases). The germline V and J ends were trimmed by 3 bases and 0 bases, with 9 bases remaining between them. In germline, CDR1 is LGHNT, CDR2 FRNRAP. The CDR3 runs to 15 residues.

This clonotype showed up many times. The chain couples TRBV7-9 to TRBJ1-2; D is perhaps TRBD1 (5 bases). Trimming cost V 5 bases and J 8 bases, with 9 bases left between them. CDR3 size: 11 residues. Per the germline V gene, CDR1 is SEHNR and CDR2 is FQNEAQ (reference sequence). CDR3 region: CASSRNRGYTF. The CDR3 nucleotides are TGTGCCAGCAGCCGGAACAGGGGCTACACCTTC.

This clonotype occurred many times. The chain combines TRBV6-1 with TRBJ1-2, with TRBD1 matching over 8 bases. Germline trimming cut 10 bases from V and 8 bases from J; bases unmatched to any gene: 9. Looked up from germline, CDR1 is MNHNS and CDR2 is SASEGT. This CDR3 has 12 amino acids. CDR3 in amino acids: CATDGQGRGYTF. As DNA, the CDR3 is TGTGCCACGGACGGACAGGGTCGGGGCTACACCTTC.

This clonotype came up a few times. V is TRBV5-1 and J is TRBJ2-3; the D call may be TRBD1 or TRBD2 (5 bases each). V shed 4 bases and J shed 2 bases, with 17 bases lying between them. Germline V gene sequence: CDR1 SGHRS, CDR2 YFSETQ. The CDR3 is 16 residues long. CDR3 loop: CASSGYWDGSTDTQYF. Here the CDR3 DNA reads TGCGCCAGCAGCGGATACTGGGACGGATCCACAGATACGCAGTATTTT.

This chain links TRBV7-8 with TRBJ2-5; 8 bases agree with TRBD2. Per the germline V gene, CDR1 is SGHVS and CDR2 is FQNEAQ. This CDR3 region has 14 residues. The ends lost 5 bases at V and 7 bases at J; junction bases unmatched: 9. This chain's CDR3 is CASSDLRGEGTQYF. The CDR3 bases are TGTGCCAGCAGCGACCTGCGGGGGGAAGGGACCCAGTACTTC. The entire variable domain, with the rest obtained from reference TRBV7-8 and TRBJ2-5, is as follows: GAGVSQSPRYKVAKRGQDVALRCDPISGHVSLFWYQQALGQGPEFLTYFQNEAQLDKSGLPSDRFFAERPEGSVSTLKIQRTQQEDSAVYLCASSDLRGEGTQYFGPGTRLLVL.

This clonotype showed up many times. The rearrangement uses TRBV6-5 and TRBJ2-5; 7 bases line up with TRBD2. The V gene end was trimmed by 6 bases and the J gene end by 3 bases; junction bases not matched to a gene: 4. CDR3 size: 13 residues. CDR1 and CDR2 from the germline V gene are MNHEY and SVGAGI. CDR3 coding DNA: TGTGCCAGCAGCCTCCTAGCGGAAGAGACCCAGTACTTC. Its translation: CASSLLAEETQYF.

The CDR3 nucleotides read TGTGCCAGCAGTTTCCTGGTTAGGGGGATAGATACGCAGTATTTT. Its protein is CASSFLVRGIDTQYF. This chain uses TRBV27 with TRBJ2-3, with TRBD1 as a possible D gene (6 bases). This CDR3 has 15 residues. V was pared by 3 bases and J by 5 bases, with 15 bases between. Germline CDR1 MNHEY, CDR2 SMNVEV (reference sequence).

V gene TRBV25-1 combines with J gene TRBJ2-7, with TRBD1 as a possible D gene (6 bases). Germline V gene sequence: CDR1 MGHDK, CDR2 SYGVNS. This CDR3 is 15 amino acids long. Trimming took off 5 bases at V and 2 bases at J, with 16 bases between the two ends. CDR3 in DNA: TGTGCCAGCAGTACTGACAGGAAGGCCCCCTACGAGCAGTACTTC. Its protein is CASSTDRKAPYEQYF.

The chain carries TRBV6-1 and TRBJ2-1, with 7 bases identical to TRBD2. V lost 7 bases, J lost 4 bases, and 7 bases stayed unmatched. Looked up from germline, CDR1 is MNHNS and CDR2 is SASEGT. CDR3 length equals 14 residues. CDR3 sequence: CASTPGGGYNEQFF. CDR3 DNA sequence: TGTGCCAGCACACCAGGCGGGGGTTACAATGAGCAGTTCTTC.

Here the CDR3 reads CASSYSGGRDYGYTF. The CDR3, as DNA: TGTGCCAGCAGTTACTCTGGCGGTAGAGACTATGGCTACACCTTC. The chain employs TRBV6-5 and TRBJ1-2; D unclear. V was clipped by 0 bases and J by 3 bases, with 11 bases between them. The CDR3 consists of 15 residues. Germline CDR1 is MNHEY and CDR2 is SVGAGI.